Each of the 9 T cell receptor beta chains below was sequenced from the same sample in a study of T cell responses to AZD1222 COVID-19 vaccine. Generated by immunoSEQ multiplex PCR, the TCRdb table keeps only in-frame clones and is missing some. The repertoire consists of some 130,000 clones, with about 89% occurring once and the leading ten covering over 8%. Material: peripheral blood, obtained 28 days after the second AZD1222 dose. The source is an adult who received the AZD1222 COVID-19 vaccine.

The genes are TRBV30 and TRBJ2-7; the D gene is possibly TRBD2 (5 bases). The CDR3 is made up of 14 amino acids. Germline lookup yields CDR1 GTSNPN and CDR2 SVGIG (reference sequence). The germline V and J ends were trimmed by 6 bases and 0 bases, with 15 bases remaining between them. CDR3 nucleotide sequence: TGTGCCTGCCCGAGGGCGGGTAGCTCCTACGAGCAGTACTTC. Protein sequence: CACPRAGSSYEQYF.

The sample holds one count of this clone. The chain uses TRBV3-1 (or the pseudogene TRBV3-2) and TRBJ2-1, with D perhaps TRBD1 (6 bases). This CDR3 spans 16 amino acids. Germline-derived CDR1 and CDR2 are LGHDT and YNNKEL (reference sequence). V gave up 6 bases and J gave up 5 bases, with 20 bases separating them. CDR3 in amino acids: CASSSTTSGHNNEQFF. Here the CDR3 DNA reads TGTGCCAGCAGTTCAACCACTTCGGGACACAACAATGAGCAGTTCTTC.

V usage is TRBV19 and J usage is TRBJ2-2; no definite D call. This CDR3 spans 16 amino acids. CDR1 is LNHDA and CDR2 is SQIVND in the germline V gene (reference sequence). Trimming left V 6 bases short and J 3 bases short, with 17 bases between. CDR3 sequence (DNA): TGTGCCAGTAGCACCAACGGCAGGCAGGACACCGGGGAGCTGTTTTTT. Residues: CASSTNGRQDTGELFF.

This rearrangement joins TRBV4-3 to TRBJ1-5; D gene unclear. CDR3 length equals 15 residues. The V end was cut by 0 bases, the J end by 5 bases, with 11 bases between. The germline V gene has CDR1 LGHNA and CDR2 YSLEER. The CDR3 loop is CASSQDPGAYQPQHF. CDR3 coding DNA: TGCGCCAGCAGCCAAGACCCAGGTGCCTATCAGCCCCAGCATTTT.

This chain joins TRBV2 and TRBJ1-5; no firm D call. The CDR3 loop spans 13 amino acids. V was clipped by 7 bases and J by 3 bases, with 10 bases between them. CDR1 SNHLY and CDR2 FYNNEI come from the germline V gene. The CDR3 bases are TGTGCCAGCAAGAGGGAAATCAATCAGCCCCAGCATTTT. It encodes CASKREINQPQHF.

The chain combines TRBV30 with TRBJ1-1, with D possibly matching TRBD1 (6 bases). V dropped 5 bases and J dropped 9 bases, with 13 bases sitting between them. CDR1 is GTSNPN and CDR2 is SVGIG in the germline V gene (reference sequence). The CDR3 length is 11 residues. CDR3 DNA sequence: TGTGCCTGGGAAGGGGGGAAAAAAGCTTTCTTT. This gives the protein CAWEGGKKAFF.

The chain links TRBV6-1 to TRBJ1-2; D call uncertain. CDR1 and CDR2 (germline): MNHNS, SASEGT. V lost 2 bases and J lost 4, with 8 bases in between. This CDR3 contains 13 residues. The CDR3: CASSETAVYGYTF. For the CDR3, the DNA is TGTGCCAGCAGTGAAACGGCAGTCTATGGCTACACCTTC.

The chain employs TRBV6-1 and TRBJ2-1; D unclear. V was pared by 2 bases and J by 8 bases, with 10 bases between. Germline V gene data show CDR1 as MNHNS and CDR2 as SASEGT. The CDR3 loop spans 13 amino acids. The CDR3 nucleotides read TGTGCCAGCAGTGAAATCCGGGTCTATGAGCAGTTCTTC. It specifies CASSEIRVYEQFF.

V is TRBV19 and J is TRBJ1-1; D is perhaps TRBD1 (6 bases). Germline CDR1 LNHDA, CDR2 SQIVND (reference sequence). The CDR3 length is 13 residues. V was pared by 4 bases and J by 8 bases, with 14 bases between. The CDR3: CASSRDTPGEAFF. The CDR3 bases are TGTGCCAGTAGTAGGGACACCCCGGGGGAAGCTTTCTTT.